What follows are 9 T cell receptor beta chains derived from one specimen sequenced in a study of CD8+ T cells in alopecia areata. RNA extraction and reverse transcription yielded cDNA as sequencing template. Sequenced by immunoSEQ multiplex PCR; TCRdb stores in-frame clones only, minus some. There are roughly 210,000 clones in the sample; 43% occur only once, and approximately 2.9% lies in the top ten. This sample's treatment: oral pan-JAK inhibitor, 5-10 mg twice daily. This specimen was CD4+ T cells sorted from blood, taken around week 37, from a patient treated with tofacitinib. Receptor source: a human donor with alopecia areata.

This clone has a count of ten or more. The chain employs TRBV27 and TRBJ2-7; TRBD2 might be the D (5 bases). V gave up 4 bases and J gave up 0 bases, with 10 bases separating them. The CDR3 runs 14 residues. The V gene's germline CDR1 is MNHEY and CDR2 SMNVEV (reference sequence). The CDR3 here is CASSSPGNSYEQYF. The CDR3 DNA follows: TGTGCCAGCAGTTCCCCGGGGAACTCCTACGAGCAGTACTTC.

The chain joins TRBV10-3 to TRBJ2-2; D is undetermined. Trimming took off 9 bases at V and 4 bases at J, with 15 bases between the two ends. CDR3 length equals 14 residues. Germline V gives CDR1 ENHRY, CDR2 SYGVKD. The CDR3 region is CAIHRGISTGELFF. The CDR3 DNA reads TGTGCCATTCACCGTGGGATCAGCACCGGGGAGCTGTTTTTT.

This clone was picked up a small number of times. The chain links TRBV7-6 to TRBJ2-2; D is ambiguous. V was pared by 4 bases and J by 0 bases, with 9 bases between. The CDR3 consists of 15 residues. From germline, CDR1 is SGHVS and CDR2 FNYEAQ. The CDR3 region is CASSSTSANTGELFF. The CDR3 DNA follows: TGTGCCAGCAGCTCGACATCCGCGAACACCGGGGAGCTGTTTTTT. The variable domain in full, completed from reference TRBV7-6 and TRBJ2-2, reads GAGVSQSPRYKVTKRGQDVALRCDPISGHVSLYWYRQALGQGPEFLTYFNYEAQQDKSGLPNDRFSAERPEGSISTLTIQRTEQRDSAMYRCASSSTSANTGELFFGEGSRLTVL.

The rearrangement joins TRBV30 to TRBJ2-1; D is undetermined. The length of the CDR3 is 15 residues. CDR1 is GTSNPN, CDR2 SVGIG, per germline (reference sequence). The V and J ends lost 0 bases and 0 bases respectively, with 9 bases between them. CDR3 in DNA: TGTGCCTGGAGTGTAGGGTCGAGCTCCTACAATGAGCAGTTCTTC. This translates into CAWSVGSSSYNEQFF.

The chain carries TRBV5-1 and TRBJ2-1, with TRBD2 identical over 8 bases. J lost 0 bases, V lost 4 bases, and 9 bases had no gene match. The CDR3 contains 17 residues. Germline CDR1 SGHRS, CDR2 YFSETQ. The DNA of the CDR3 is TGCGCCAGCAGCCCCCGTTCGAGCGGGAGCTCCTACAATGAGCAGTTCTTC. It specifies CASSPRSSGSSYNEQFF. The whole variable domain, remainder taken from reference TRBV5-1 and TRBJ2-1, is KAGVTQTPRYLIKTRGQQVTLSCSPISGHRSVSWYQQTPGQGLQFLFEYFSETQRNKGNFPGRFSGRQFSNSRSEMNVSTLELGDSALYLCASSPRSSGSSYNEQFFGPGTRLTVL.

This chain links TRBV7-8 with TRBJ2-1; D call uncertain. Germline CDR1 and CDR2: SGHVS and FQNEAQ. Trimming removed 1 base from V and 9 bases from J, with 7 bases in between. This CDR3 contains 12 residues. CDR3 residues: CASSLGIGEQFF. CDR3 coding DNA: TGTGCCAGCAGCTTAGGTATTGGTGAGCAGTTCTTC.

This clone is medium-sized within its sample. This chain joins TRBV6-1 and TRBJ2-7; TRBD1 agrees at 7 bases. The J segment lost 4 bases and the V segment lost 7 bases, leaving 10 bases of the junction unmatched. The V gene's germline CDR1 is MNHNS and CDR2 SASEGT. This CDR3 is built from 14 residues. The CDR3 here is CASTVGDSPYEQYF. The CDR3 coding sequence is TGTGCCAGCACCGTTGGGGACAGCCCTTACGAGCAGTACTTC.

The sample holds a few counts of this clone. The V gene is TRBV19, the J gene TRBJ2-4; D uncertain. The V end lost 5 bases, the J end lost 0 bases, and 11 bases lay between the germline ends. CDR3 size: 15 residues. CDR1 is LNHDA, CDR2 SQIVND, per germline (reference sequence). CDR3 DNA: TGTGCCAGTAGTGGAGCGCGTATAGCCAAAAACATTCAGTACTTC. Amino acid sequence: CASSGARIAKNIQYF.

The chain links TRBV29-1 to TRBJ1-1; 7 bases are shared with TRBD1. CDR3 size: 11 residues. Germline CDR1 SQVTM, CDR2 ANQGSEA. After removal of 7 bases from V and 5 bases from J, the junction contained 4 bases not matched to a gene. CDR3 sequence: CSAEGATEAFF. The CDR3 DNA reads as TGCAGCGCCGAGGGGGCGACTGAAGCTTTCTTT.